These 22 T cell receptor beta chains were sequenced from one sample in a study of blood T cell repertoires in COVID-19. Clones were read by immunoSEQ multiplex PCR, and TCRdb kept only the in-frame ones, dropping some. This sample carries approximately 230,000 clones, about 91% of them seen once, and the ten largest clones take roughly 6.3%. The sample taken for sequencing was peripheral blood. The receptors were sampled from a woman in her twenties or thirties with COVID-19, enrolled during active disease.

This clone was picked up one time. The rearrangement links TRBV19 to TRBJ2-5, with 8 positions matching TRBD1. The CDR3 sequence is 15 residues long. V gave up 5 bases and J gave up 4 bases; unmatched junction bases: 9. CDR1 and CDR2 (germline): LNHDA, SQIVND (reference sequence). Written as DNA, the CDR3 is TGTGCCAGTAGTCCCCTAGGACAGGGAGGAGAGACCCAGTACTTC. Translation gives CASSPLGQGGETQYF.

The chain links TRBV18 to TRBJ2-2; TRBD2 matches 13 bases. Trimming took 3 bases from V and 6 from J; bases not matched to a gene: 1. This CDR3 has 15 amino acids. Germline CDR1 is KGHSH and CDR2 is LQKENI. The CDR3 DNA is TGTGCCAGCTCACCCGGGACTAGCGGGGCCGGGGAGCTGTTTTTT. This gives the protein CASSPGTSGAGELFF.

The chain recombines TRBV7-9 with TRBJ1-1, with TRBD1 identical over 9 bases. The germline gives CDR1 SEHNR, CDR2 FQNEAQ (reference sequence). This CDR3 contains 17 residues. J lost 0 bases, V lost 5 bases, and 10 bases had no gene match. The DNA of the CDR3 is TGTGCCAGCAGCCAGGGACAGGGAGTTTCCATGAACACTGAAGCTTTCTTT. Amino acids: CASSQGQGVSMNTEAFF. The variable domain in full, completed from reference TRBV7-9 and TRBJ1-1, reads DTGVSQNPRHKITKRGQNVTFRCDPISEHNRLYWYRQTLGQGPEFLTYFQNEAQLEKSRLLSDRFSAERPKGSFSTLEIQRTEQGDSAMYLCASSQGQGVSMNTEAFFGQGTRLTVV.

This clone appeared a single time. The chain joins TRBV27 to TRBJ1-3; maybe TRBD1 (5 bases). Trimming pared 6 bases from V and 13 bases from J, leaving 19 bases between. The V gene's germline CDR1 is MNHEY and CDR2 SMNVEV (reference sequence). The CDR3 contains 13 residues. This CDR3 is CASSPIGHNLIYF. The CDR3 DNA reads as TGTGCCAGCAGCCCGATCGGACATAACCTAATATATTTT.

This chain links TRBV2 with TRBJ1-2; no clear D gene. CDR1 SNHLY and CDR2 FYNNEI come from the germline V gene. V was clipped by 6 bases and J by 4 bases, with 6 bases between them. This CDR3 spans 11 amino acids. CDR3 loop: CASRRSYGYTF. DNA of the CDR3: TGTGCCAGCAGACGCAGCTATGGCTACACCTTC.

The V call is TRBV10-1, the J call TRBJ2-2; possibly TRBD1 for D (5 bases). Looked up from germline, CDR1 is WNHNN and CDR2 is SYGVQD (reference sequence). The CDR3 sequence is 14 residues long. Trimming shortened V by 3 bases and J by 5 bases, and 10 bases separated the two germline ends. DNA of the CDR3: TGCGCCAGCAGTGAACGGACACTGACCGGGGAGCTGTTTTTT. Amino acid sequence: CASSERTLTGELFF.

J is TRBJ2-7 and V is TRBV27; 7 nucleotides match TRBD1. This CDR3 comprises 16 residues. V was pared by 0 bases and J by 1 base, with 6 bases of the junction left unmatched. CDR1 MNHEY and CDR2 SMNVEV come from the germline V gene (reference sequence). In DNA form, the CDR3 reads TGTGCCAGCAGTTTATCGGCCGGGACAGTTTCCTACGAGCAGTACGTC. Translating it yields CASSLSAGTVSYEQYV.

The chain recombines TRBV24-1 with TRBJ2-1; 10 bases agree with TRBD1. The V gene end was trimmed by 5 bases and the J gene end by 4 bases; junction bases not matched to a gene: 4. The germline gives CDR1 KGHDR, CDR2 SFDVKD. The CDR3 covers 15 residues. The CDR3 loop is CATSGGTGVYNEQFF. The CDR3 bases are TGTGCCACCAGTGGCGGGACAGGGGTGTACAATGAGCAGTTCTTC.

This chain joins TRBV6-6 and TRBJ1-5, with 7 bases aligning to TRBD1. Losses at the gene ends were 8 bases for V and 7 bases for J; bases not matched to a gene: 8. The CDR3 totals 13 residues. Looked up from germline, CDR1 is MNHNY and CDR2 is SVGAGI (reference sequence). CDR3: CASCRDSGQPQHF. Written as DNA, the CDR3 is TGTGCCAGCTGCCGGGACAGTGGGCAGCCCCAGCATTTT.

The V gene is TRBV19, the J gene TRBJ2-5; TRBD2 agrees at 9 bases. V lost 4 bases and J lost 4; bases outside the gene matches: 10. Germline CDR1 and CDR2: LNHDA and SQIVND (reference sequence). The CDR3 has 16 residues. In DNA, the CDR3 is TGTGCCAGTAGTACCCAGTCTAGCGGGATGGGAGAGACCCAGTACTTC. Its protein product is CASSTQSSGMGETQYF.

The V and J genes are TRBV30 and TRBJ1-1, with a tentative D call TRBD1 (6 bases). Trimming cost V 6 bases and J 0 bases, with 17 bases left between them. The germline V gene has CDR1 GTSNPN and CDR2 SVGIG (reference sequence). The CDR3 loop spans 15 amino acids. In DNA form, the CDR3 reads TGTGCCTGCTCCGGGACACTTAATCTGAACACTGAAGCTTTCTTT. Residues: CACSGTLNLNTEAFF.

The chain is built from TRBV6-2 or TRBV6-3 and TRBJ1-1; D perhaps matches TRBD1 (6 bases). CDR1 and CDR2 (germline): MNHEY, SVGEGT. This CDR3 region has 16 residues. Trimming stripped 2 bases from V and 2 bases from J, with 15 bases between. The CDR3 sequence is CASSYEAGGLNTEAFF. CDR3 DNA: TGTGCCAGCAGTTACGAGGCCGGGGGGCTAAACACTGAAGCTTTCTTT.

The J gene is TRBJ1-2, the V gene TRBV2; D is undetermined. Germline V gene sequence: CDR1 SNHLY, CDR2 FYNNEI. The CDR3 covers 14 residues. With 5 bases removed from V and 4 bases from J, the gap between germline ends came to 14 bases. DNA of the CDR3: TGTGCCAGCAGTAAGTCGGGTAGCTCCTATGGCTACACCTTC. The encoded protein is CASSKSGSSYGYTF.

The chain is built from TRBV4-3 and TRBJ1-6; 10 nucleotides line up with TRBD1. Germline trimming cut 0 bases from V and 7 bases from J; bases unmatched to any gene: 15. Germline V lookup: CDR1 LGHNA, CDR2 YSLEER. This CDR3 has 20 amino acids. This CDR3 reads CASSQDRARTGGWRNSPLHF. The CDR3 nucleotides read TGCGCCAGCAGCCAAGATCGTGCGCGGACAGGGGGTTGGAGGAATTCACCCCTCCACTTT.

The gene calls are TRBV27 and TRBJ1-5, with 8 bases identical to TRBD1. V dropped 2 bases and J dropped 7; count of bases not matched to a gene: 4. The CDR3 length is 14 residues. CDR1 MNHEY and CDR2 SMNVEV come from the germline V gene (reference sequence). The CDR3 DNA sequence: TGTGCCAGCAGTTTAGACAGGGGACGACAGCCCCAGCATTTT. Translating it yields CASSLDRGRQPQHF.

This clone was detected once. This chain joins TRBV10-3 and TRBJ2-1, with 9 bases matching TRBD2. This CDR3 region has 14 residues. The junction had 4 bases not matched to a gene; V was cut back by 2 bases and J by 8 bases. Germline V CDR1 and CDR2: ENHRY, SYGVKD. CDR3 DNA: TGTGCCATCAGTGAGGCGGGAGGGCCCCATGAGCAGTTCTTC. Residues: CAISEAGGPHEQFF.

In this sample, this clone turned up once. V gene TRBV14 combines with J gene TRBJ1-6, with D unresolved. The germline V gene has CDR1 SGHDN and CDR2 FVKESK. Trimming removed 3 bases at V and 6 bases at J, with 9 bases between. The CDR3 consists of 14 residues. CDR3: CASSQYGFNSPLHF. CDR3 nucleotides: TGTGCCAGCAGCCAGTACGGTTTTAATTCACCCCTCCACTTT.

The rearrangement uses TRBV5-6 and TRBJ1-2; TRBD1 aligns across 9 bases. After removal of 2 bases from V and 8 bases from J, the junction contained 10 bases not matched to a gene. Germline CDR1 reads SGHDT; CDR2 reads YYEEEE. This CDR3 is 15 amino acids long. The CDR3 DNA follows: TGTGCCAGCAGCTTACCTACCGGGACAGGGAACGGCTACACCTTC. Amino acid sequence: CASSLPTGTGNGYTF.

This clone was observed a few times. The rearrangement joins TRBV2 to TRBJ2-3, with 8 bases fitting TRBD1. This CDR3 is 13 amino acids long. V dropped 8 bases and J dropped 3; count of bases not matched to a gene: 4. Germline values: CDR1 SNHLY, CDR2 FYNNEI. CDR3 nucleotides: TGTGCCAGCTCCCGGACAGGGACAGATACGCAGTATTTT. Protein product: CASSRTGTDTQYF.

The chain combines TRBV5-5 with TRBJ2-7; D is uncertain. CDR3 length: 12 amino acids. Germline V gene lookup returns CDR1 SGHKS and CDR2 YYEKEE (reference sequence). V was trimmed by 4 bases and J by 3 bases, leaving 8 bases between them. DNA of the CDR3: TGTGCCAGCAGCGTAACAGACTACGAGCAGTACGTC. It is translated as CASSVTDYEQYV.

The V gene is TRBV28, the J gene TRBJ2-1; D is undetermined. Germline V gives CDR1 MDHEN, CDR2 SYDVKM. This CDR3 contains 11 residues. Trimming stripped 3 bases from V and 8 bases from J, with 5 bases between. The CDR3 bases are TGTGCCAGCAGTTTCCCGGATGAGCAGTTCTTC. Translation gives CASSFPDEQFF.

The CDR3 bases are TGTGCCAGCAGTTACTCGGGGCTAGGCCTCAGCGAGACCCAGTACTTC. This translates into CASSYSGLGLSETQYF. The rearrangement joins TRBV6-5 to TRBJ2-5; TRBD1 is a possible D gene (5 bases). The V gene's germline CDR1 is MNHEY and CDR2 SVGAGI. V shed 0 bases and J shed 5 bases, with 16 bases lying between them. The length of the CDR3 is 16 residues.